This T cell receptor (beta chain) was identified during a study of blood T cell repertoires in COVID-19. The wider study: COVID-19 samples collected from the United States, Italy and Spain covered acute and convalescent phases. The cDNA or gDNA used as material had been derived from T cells, B-cell-depleted T cells, or PBMCs.

In the authors' workflow: Quantification of nucleated cells was approximated via reference gene primer amplification. Sequencing was performed with immunoSEQ multiplex PCR; in TCRdb, only in-frame clones are kept and a portion is missing. Clone size and the V and J calls come from that table; the DNA yielded D and trimming. The sample lists under 70,000 clones, around 80% occurring once. Sequenced material: peripheral blood. The receptor was derived from a man between 60 and 75 years old with acute or convalescent COVID-19.

The CDR3: CASKERYNEQFF. DNA of the CDR3: TGTGCCAGTAAAGAGCGCTACAATGAGCAGTTCTTC. The V call is TRBV19, the J call TRBJ2-1; D is unresolved. V gave up 7 bases and J gave up 3 bases, with 7 bases separating them. This CDR3 is 12 amino acids long. Germline V gene sequence: CDR1 LNHDA, CDR2 SQIVND (reference sequence).